This passage covers 13 T cell receptor beta chains from one sample sequenced in a study of response to subunit inactivated influenza vaccine. TCRdb re-derived calls from the RT-PCR reads in MiXCR, one entry per CDR3 protein. The sample carries approximately 500,000 distinct CDR3 sequences, roughly 25% recorded once. These same records also appear under a second study, on T cells expressing NK-cell markers. From that study: 5'RACE template switching with UMIs produced the TCR beta cDNA.

Here the sequenced sample was CD4+ T cells sorted from PBMCs, taken roughly 13 days after vaccination. The receptors stem from a middle-aged man who received an inactivated influenza vaccine.

This clonotype turned up a few times. The chain couples TRBV4-3 to TRBJ2-1, with 10 nucleotides matching TRBD1. This CDR3 has 16 residues. The V and J ends lost 5 bases and 9 bases, in that order; junction bases with no gene match: 13. CDR1 LGHNA and CDR2 YSLEER come from the germline V gene. This CDR3 reads CASSTADRGRHGEQFF. CDR3 coding DNA: TGCGCCAGCAGCACGGCCGACAGGGGGCGTCATGGTGAGCAGTTCTTC.

This clonotype appeared a few times. The rearrangement uses TRBV10-3 and TRBJ1-4; D not resolved. This CDR3 spans 13 amino acids. CDR1 and CDR2 (germline): ENHRY, SYGVKD. V lost 4 bases, J lost 0 bases, and 3 bases lay in between. CDR3 sequence: CAISGSTNEKLFF. The CDR3 DNA follows: TGTGCCATCAGTGGGTCAACTAATGAAAAACTGTTTTTT.

CDR3 loop: CSGSGSGSDTQYF. In DNA form, the CDR3 reads TGCAGCGGCAGCGGGAGCGGGTCAGATACGCAGTATTTT. The chain joins TRBV29-1 to TRBJ2-3; 8 bases map to TRBD2. V trimming: 7 bases; J trimming: 4 bases; junction bases outside the gene matches: 7. This CDR3 is built from 13 residues. Per germline, CDR1 SQVTM and CDR2 ANQGSEA.

V and J are TRBV2 and TRBJ1-4; 8 bases are a match to TRBD1. The J segment lost 11 bases and the V segment lost 4 bases, leaving 15 bases of the junction unmatched. The CDR3 loop spans 16 amino acids. Germline assignment: CDR1 SNHLY and CDR2 FYNNEI. CDR3 sequence reads: CASSVQGAQNGQKLFF. The CDR3 DNA reads as TGTGCCAGCAGTGTTCAGGGGGCGCAAAATGGTCAGAAACTGTTTTTT.

This clonotype was seen only a few times. The J gene is TRBJ1-1, the V gene TRBV7-3; D ambiguous. V was shortened by 5 bases and J by 1 base, with 8 bases between the two germline ends. Germline CDR1 is SGHTA and CDR2 is FQGTGA. The CDR3 loop spans 13 amino acids. The CDR3 here is CASSPKGNTEAFF. The CDR3 DNA reads as TGTGCCAGCAGCCCGAAGGGGAACACTGAAGCTTTCTTT. Filled out from reference TRBV7-3 and TRBJ1-1, the complete variable domain reads GAGVSQTPSNKVTEKGKYVELRCDPISGHTALYWYRQSLGQGPEFLIYFQGTGAADDSGLPNDRFFAVRPEGSVSTLKIQRTERGDSAVYLCASSPKGNTEAFFGQGTRLTVV.

This clonotype showed up just a few times. This chain uses TRBV24-1 with TRBJ2-1; TRBD2 agrees at 11 bases. The V gene end was trimmed by 6 bases and the J gene end by 5 bases; junction bases not matched to a gene: 5. From germline, CDR1 is KGHDR and CDR2 SFDVKD. The CDR3 runs to 15 residues. CDR3 DNA sequence: TGTGCCACCAGTAGGCTAGCGGGAGGAGACAATGAGCAGTTCTTC. It is translated as CATSRLAGGDNEQFF.

This clonotype was counted ten times or more. The genes are TRBV4-3 and TRBJ2-2; 9 bases fit TRBD2. Germline values: CDR1 LGHNA, CDR2 YSLEER. The CDR3 runs to 17 residues. Unmatched junction bases numbered 3, after V lost 0 bases and J lost 1 base. The CDR3 reads CASSQDVLAGNTGELFF. For the CDR3, the DNA is TGCGCCAGCAGCCAAGATGTACTAGCGGGGAACACCGGGGAGCTGTTTTTT.

This clonotype turned up a few times. The CDR3 DNA is TGCGCCAGCAGCTTGGCTGGGTCCGGTCGGCGGTACCAAGAGACCCAGTACTTC. This encodes CASSLAGSGRRYQETQYF. V is TRBV5-1 and J is TRBJ2-5; unclear D gene. Germline lookup yields CDR1 SGHRS and CDR2 YFSETQ. This CDR3 is 18 amino acids long. Trimming left V 0 bases short and J 0 bases short, with 18 bases between. Full variable domain (rest looked up from reference TRBV5-1 and TRBJ2-5): KAGVTQTPRYLIKTRGQQVTLSCSPISGHRSVSWYQQTPGQGLQFLFEYFSETQRNKGNFPGRFSGRQFSNSRSEMNVSTLELGDSALYLCASSLAGSGRRYQETQYFGPGTRLLVL.

The chain employs TRBV12-3 or TRBV12-4 and TRBJ1-2; 9 bases are shared with TRBD1. The V segment lost 0 bases and the J segment 7 bases; nucleotides outside the gene matches: 9. The CDR3 consists of 16 residues. The CDR3 region has the DNA TGTGCCAGCAGTTTAGCGGGACAGGGTCAGATAGGTGGCTACACCTTC. This gives the protein CASSLAGQGQIGGYTF.

V is TRBV7-2 and J is TRBJ2-7; D is ambiguous. Trimming removed 3 bases from V and 6 bases from J, with 6 bases in between. Germline lookup yields CDR1 SGHTA and CDR2 FQGNSA. The CDR3 is 11 amino acids. DNA for the CDR3: TGTGCCAGCAGCTTGGACCTCGAGCAGTACTTC. This codes for CASSLDLEQYF.

For the CDR3, the DNA is TGTGCCAGCAGCTCGGCCCCGGGCGATCAGCCCCAGCATTTT. Amino acids: CASSSAPGDQPQHF. The rearrangement uses TRBV12-3 or TRBV12-4 and TRBJ1-5, with unresolved D. Trimming took 6 bases from V and 5 from J, leaving 14 bases between them. The CDR3 length is 14 residues.

This clonotype was seen more than once but under ten times. J is TRBJ2-5 and V is TRBV20-1, with 10 bases matching TRBD2. The CDR3 extends over 16 amino acids. After removal of 6 bases from V and 6 bases from J, the junction contained 16 bases not matched to a gene. Germline V gene data show CDR1 as DFQATT and CDR2 as SNEGSKA (reference sequence). This CDR3 reads CSAYIPSGGPGKTQYF. CDR3 DNA: TGCAGTGCCTATATTCCTAGCGGGGGTCCGGGGAAGACCCAGTACTTC.

The rearrangement joins TRBV4-3 to TRBJ2-1; TRBD2 agrees at 11 bases. J lost 8 bases, V lost 1 base, and 4 bases had no gene match. Germline CDR1 is LGHNA and CDR2 is YSLEER. This CDR3 contains 15 residues. The CDR3 DNA follows: TGCGCCAGCAGCCAAGTTAGCGGGAGGGCACATGAGCAGTTCTTC. It specifies CASSQVSGRAHEQFF.